Each of the 30 T cell receptor beta chains below was sequenced from the same sample in a study of cytomegalovirus exposure and HLA in healthy donors. Researchers ran the PCR with 60 Vbeta and 13 Jbeta primers. Method: immunoSEQ multiplex PCR; TCRdb's copy keeps in-frame clones and lacks some. The sample carries 150,000 to 200,000 clones, 85% recorded once. Material: PBMCs. These receptors were obtained from a man younger than 30 in good health and CMV-seropositive.

The rearrangement links TRBV6-5 to TRBJ1-5; D gene unclear. Germline values: CDR1 MNHEY, CDR2 SVGAGI. V was cut by 6 bases and J by 11 bases, with 14 bases left in between. This CDR3 spans 12 amino acids. CDR3 sequence reads: CASSPVPGAQHF. In DNA form, the CDR3 reads TGTGCCAGCAGCCCCGTACCAGGCGCCCAGCATTTT.

The chain couples TRBV7-2 to TRBJ2-1; D is uncertain. Germline lookup yields CDR1 SGHTA and CDR2 FQGNSA. The V end lost 0 bases, the J end lost 2 bases, and 8 bases lay between the germline ends. There are 15 residues in the CDR3. The DNA of the CDR3 is TGTGCCAGCAGCTTAGCGATGGCCACCTACAATGAGCAGTTCTTC. Residues: CASSLAMATYNEQFF.

The gene calls are TRBV9 and TRBJ2-7, with 7 bases matching TRBD1. In germline, CDR1 is SGDLS, CDR2 YYNGEE. J gave up 5 bases and V 4 bases, and 9 bases lay outside the gene matches. The CDR3 contains 14 residues. The CDR3 nucleotides read TGTGCCAGCAGCACAACCGGGACAGCGAACGAGCAGTACTTC. Translating it yields CASSTTGTANEQYF.

This chain uses TRBV7-9 with TRBJ2-1; TRBD1 agrees at 9 bases. The CDR3 runs to 16 residues. J lost 4 bases, V lost 6 bases, and 10 bases had no gene match. Germline lookup yields CDR1 SEHNR and CDR2 FQNEAQ (reference sequence). The DNA of the CDR3 is TGTGCCAGCAGAGCCGACAGGGGGTCCCTATACAATGAGCAGTTCTTC. This sequence encodes CASRADRGSLYNEQFF.

The chain carries TRBV29-1 and TRBJ2-7; the match to TRBD1 covers 8 bases. The germline CDR1 and CDR2 sequences are SQVTM and ANQGSEA. This CDR3 has 15 residues. After removal of 0 bases from V and 2 bases from J, the junction contained 6 bases not matched to a gene. The CDR3 nucleotides read TGCAGCGTTGAAGATCGACAGGGGAGACCCTACGAGCAGTACTTC. It specifies CSVEDRQGRPYEQYF.

This rearrangement joins TRBV27 to TRBJ2-7; D remains ambiguous. Trimming stripped 2 bases from V and 3 bases from J, with 8 bases between. This CDR3 spans 13 amino acids. Germline V gene data show CDR1 as MNHEY and CDR2 as SMNVEV (reference sequence). CDR3 DNA: TGTGCCAGCAGTTTAGGTCCTATCTACGAGCAGTACTTC. Its translation is CASSLGPIYEQYF.

J is TRBJ1-5 and V is TRBV6-4; D uncertain. The ends were cut back, 3 bases at V and 1 base at J, with 7 bases in the middle. The CDR3 contains 14 residues. Germline CDR1 is MRHNA and CDR2 is SNTAGT. CDR3 nucleotides: TGTGCCAGCAGTGAAACTTGGAGCAATCAGCCCCAGCATTTT. Translated, it gives CASSETWSNQPQHF.

This chain uses TRBV9 with TRBJ2-3, with TRBD2 identical over 10 bases. Germline V gene lookup returns CDR1 SGDLS and CDR2 YYNGEE. This CDR3 has 14 residues. After removal of 3 bases from V and 6 bases from J, the junction contained 4 bases not matched to a gene. Here the CDR3 reads CASSASGGKDTQYF. The DNA of the CDR3 is TGTGCCAGCAGCGCTAGCGGGGGAAAGGATACGCAGTATTTT.

The chain joins TRBV27 to TRBJ2-7; D is perhaps TRBD2 (7 bases). The V gene lost 3 bases and the J gene lost 5 bases, with 8 bases spanning the gap. Germline CDR1 MNHEY, CDR2 SMNVEV (reference sequence). The CDR3 totals 12 residues. The CDR3: CASSFGGHEQYF. The CDR3 nucleotides are TGTGCCAGCAGTTTCGGGGGGCACGAGCAGTACTTC.

This clone was seen only a few times. The DNA of the CDR3 is TGTGCCAGCAGCTCCCGTTTTGCCTACGAGCAGTACTTC. It is translated as CASSSRFAYEQYF. The chain is built from TRBV7-9 and TRBJ2-7; no clear D gene. The CDR3 has 13 amino acids. The germline gives CDR1 SEHNR, CDR2 FQNEAQ (reference sequence). V was pared by 4 bases and J by 2 bases, with 9 bases between. The variable domain in full, with the rest retrieved from reference TRBV7-9 and TRBJ2-7, is DTGVSQNPRHKITKRGQNVTFRCDPISEHNRLYWYRQTLGQGPEFLTYFQNEAQLEKSRLLSDRFSAERPKGSFSTLEIQRTEQGDSAMYLCASSSRFAYEQYFGPGTRLTVT.

The chain combines TRBV9 with TRBJ2-5; D may be TRBD1 (6 bases). The ends were cut back, 2 bases at V and 5 bases at J, with 16 bases in the middle. CDR1 SGDLS and CDR2 YYNGEE come from the germline V gene. The CDR3 has 15 residues. CDR3 sequence (DNA): TGTGCCAGCAGCGTTCAGGGGATGTCGGTGGAGACCCAGTACTTC. It encodes CASSVQGMSVETQYF.

About this clone: At one end the junction does not follow the germline gene, possibly because of a read error. The same CDR3 also results from other DNA sequences found in this sample. The V and J genes are TRBV27 and TRBJ2-5; 11 bases agree with TRBD1. CDR3 length: 15 amino acids. Germline V gene sequence: CDR1 MNHEY, CDR2 SMNVEV (reference sequence). CDR3 DNA sequence: TGTGCCAGCAGCCCCGGGACAGGGGGTGAAGAGACTCAGTACTTC. Its protein is CASSPGTGGEETQYF.

Notes on this clone: At one of its ends the junction is not consistent with the germline gene, which may arise from a read error. V is TRBV5-1 and J is TRBJ2-6; 10 bases line up with TRBD1. This CDR3 contains 16 residues. Germline lookup yields CDR1 SGHRS and CDR2 YFSETQ. The CDR3 bases are TGCGCCAGCAGCTTGGGACAGGGGGCTGGGGCCAACGGCCTGACTTTC. Translated, it gives CASSLGQGAGANGLTF.

V gene TRBV29-1 combines with J gene TRBJ2-7; D is unclear. Trimming took 5 bases from V and 1 from J, leaving 12 bases between them. Per germline, CDR1 SQVTM and CDR2 ANQGSEA. The CDR3 is 13 amino acids. CDR3 sequence: CSVLFGSSYEQYF. The CDR3 nucleotides read TGCAGCGTTCTTTTTGGCAGTTCCTACGAGCAGTACTTC.

The rearrangement joins TRBV6-6 to TRBJ1-1; D gene unclear. CDR1 and CDR2 from the germline V gene are MNHNY and SVGAGI (reference sequence). The V and J ends lost 2 bases and 0 bases respectively, with 7 bases between them. This CDR3 spans 14 amino acids. The CDR3 region has the DNA TGTGCCAGCAGTTACGGCAGGCTGAACACTGAAGCTTTCTTT. Encoded protein: CASSYGRLNTEAFF.

The gene calls are TRBV14 and TRBJ2-5; 7 nucleotides line up with TRBD2. After removal of 0 bases from V and 1 base from J, the junction contained 5 bases not matched to a gene. The CDR3 spans 16 residues. Germline V gene data show CDR1 as SGHDN and CDR2 as FVKESK. CDR3 region: CASSQDGEGLQETQYF. The CDR3 nucleotides read TGTGCCAGCAGCCAAGACGGGGAGGGACTCCAAGAGACCCAGTACTTC.

Concerning this clone: The germline gene is not matched at one end of the junction; a read error may be the cause. V usage is TRBV11-3 and J usage is TRBJ2-3; 7 positions agree with TRBD2. The CDR3 has 15 amino acids. CDR1 and CDR2 (germline): SGHNT, YENEEA. The CDR3 nucleotides are TGTGCCAGCAGCTCCGCGGGGGTGAGCATAGATACGCAGTATTTT. It codes for CASSSAGVSIDTQYF.

The V call is TRBV7-9, the J call TRBJ2-5; TRBD1 matches 8 bases. This CDR3 is 17 amino acids long. V shed 2 bases and J 0 bases; nucleotides not matched to a gene: 8. Germline CDR1 and CDR2: SEHNR and FQNEAQ (reference sequence). CDR3 in DNA: TGTGCCAGCAGCTTATTTCCCGACAGGGGACACCAAGAGACCCAGTACTTC. Its translation is CASSLFPDRGHQETQYF.

This clone was counted between two and nine times. The chain employs TRBV4-2 and TRBJ2-7; D is possibly TRBD2 (7 bases). Per the germline V gene, CDR1 is LGHNA and CDR2 is YNFKEQ. CDR3 length: 16 amino acids. Trimming removed 0 bases from V and 0 bases from J, with 12 bases in between. CDR3 loop: CASSQEGGGHSYEQYF. The CDR3 DNA reads TGTGCCAGCAGCCAAGAAGGGGGGGGGCACTCCTACGAGCAGTACTTC.

The rearrangement links TRBV19 to TRBJ1-1; D may be TRBD1 (5 bases). CDR1 is LNHDA, CDR2 SQIVND, per germline (reference sequence). The CDR3 has 13 amino acids. The V and J ends lost 5 bases and 3 bases respectively, with 10 bases between them. The CDR3 DNA reads as TGTGCCAGTAGTTTACAGGAGTACACTGAAGCTTTCTTT. Its translation: CASSLQEYTEAFF.

The CDR3, as DNA: TGTGCCAGCAGCCTAGGGACAGGTTACGCCCTAAACTATGGCTACACCTTC. Translating gives CASSLGTGYALNYGYTF. The chain combines TRBV7-8 with TRBJ1-2, with 8 bases that match TRBD1. This CDR3 is built from 17 residues. Germline lookup yields CDR1 SGHVS and CDR2 FQNEAQ. Trimming removed 5 bases from V and 2 bases from J; junction bases left unmatched: 13.

This clone was picked up one time. This chain connects TRBV2 to TRBJ2-5; D is perhaps TRBD2 (6 bases). The germline V and J ends were trimmed by 1 base and 5 bases, with 11 bases remaining between them. The CDR3 is 14 residues long. Germline V lookup: CDR1 SNHLY, CDR2 FYNNEI. For the CDR3, the DNA is TGTGCCAGCAGTGAAGGGCAGGGAGGCGAGACCCAGTACTTC. Translation: CASSEGQGGETQYF.

V usage is TRBV2 and J usage is TRBJ1-1; 7 nucleotides align to TRBD1. V was clipped by 7 bases and J by 6 bases; unmatched bases: 14. The germline gives CDR1 SNHLY, CDR2 FYNNEI. The CDR3 runs to 15 residues. CDR3 nucleotides: TGTGCCAGCACCGGCCTGACAGGGCCGAGGGCTGAAGCTTTCTTT. It translates to CASTGLTGPRAEAFF.

The J gene is TRBJ1-3, the V gene TRBV28; D not certain. Germline CDR1 and CDR2: MDHEN and SYDVKM. The length of the CDR3 is 11 residues. V was pared by 10 bases and J by 4 bases, with 8 bases between. CDR3 nucleotides: TGTGCCATACTTTGGGGAAACACCATATATTTT. This encodes CAILWGNTIYF.

V usage is TRBV27 and J usage is TRBJ1-1; 8 nucleotides match TRBD1. V lost 5 bases and J lost 5; bases outside the gene matches: 7. CDR1 and CDR2 (germline): MNHEY, SMNVEV (reference sequence). This CDR3 has 14 residues. CDR3 loop: CASSPSTGGTEAFF. CDR3 nucleotides: TGTGCCAGCAGTCCGTCTACAGGGGGAACTGAAGCTTTCTTT.

This clone was seen a few times. In the same sample, other DNA sequences code for this CDR3. The chain employs TRBV19 and TRBJ1-6, with 8 bases identical to TRBD1. Germline V gene lookup returns CDR1 LNHDA and CDR2 SQIVND (reference sequence). V lost 5 bases to trimming and J lost 9 bases; unmatched junction nucleotides: 3. The CDR3 loop spans 13 amino acids. Here the CDR3 DNA reads TGTGCCAGTAGTGAGGACAGGGTTTCACCCCTCCACTTT. Protein sequence: CASSEDRVSPLHF.

The rearrangement joins TRBV7-8 to TRBJ1-2, with a possible D match to TRBD1 (6 bases). The CDR3 length is 14 residues. CDR1 and CDR2 from the germline V gene are SGHVS and FQNEAQ. V lost 4 bases to trimming and J lost 2 bases, with 11 bases between them. For the CDR3, the DNA is TGTGCCAGCAGCTCCCGGGACATGAACTATGGCTACACCTTC. Residues: CASSSRDMNYGYTF.

The V gene is TRBV7-2, the J gene TRBJ1-3; tentatively, D is TRBD1 (6 bases). CDR1 is SGHTA and CDR2 is FQGNSA in the germline V gene. Deletions cut 4 bases from V and 0 bases from J, with 13 bases between. The CDR3 contains 16 residues. In nucleotides, the CDR3 is TGTGCCAGCAGCTGGGGGCACCCTCTCTCTGGAAACACCATATATTTT. The encoded protein is CASSWGHPLSGNTIYF.

The J gene is TRBJ2-1, the V gene TRBV9, with 8 positions matching TRBD2. The V segment lost 0 bases and the J segment 9 bases; nucleotides outside the gene matches: 8. The CDR3 extends over 15 amino acids. CDR1 is SGDLS and CDR2 is YYNGEE in the germline V gene. CDR3 sequence reads: CASSVVGTSSAEQFF. The CDR3 bases are TGTGCCAGCAGCGTAGTTGGGACTAGTTCGGCTGAGCAGTTCTTC.

The CDR3: CASRQDINSPLHF. CDR3 nucleotides: TGTGCCAGCAGACAGGACATCAACTCACCCCTCCACTTT. V and J are TRBV7-9 and TRBJ1-6, with D perhaps TRBD1 (5 bases). Germline V gene sequence: CDR1 SEHNR, CDR2 FQNEAQ (reference sequence). The CDR3 is 13 amino acids. V lost 6 bases, J lost 10 bases, and 13 bases lay in between.